Listed below are T cell receptor beta chains from one sample, sequenced in a study of T cells in Graves' hyperthyroidism and ophthalmopathy. MiXCR was run by TCRdb on the multiplex PCR reads, yielding one entry per CDR3 protein. In the table there are some 620,000 distinct CDR3 sequences, around 15% of which are singletons. The sample comprised blood. These TCRs come from a woman aged 25 to 39 with Graves' hyperthyroidism. The CDR3 runs from the conserved cysteine through the conserved F or W. A D gene is named only where the DNA matches it firmly. Expanded clones are given a class, and other clones once, few, many or no size at all.

CDR3 DNA,CDR3 protein,clone size,D gene,V gene,J gene
TGTGCCAGCAGCCCCCGCGAGCGCCAGTCCTACGAGCAGTACTTC,CASSPRERQSYEQYF,few,-,TRBV3-1,TRBJ2-7
TGTGCCAGCAAAGGGGGGACGTTCTATGGCTACACCTTC,CASKGGTFYGYTF,many,-,TRBV12-3/TRBV12-4,TRBJ1-2
TGTGCTAGTGGTTTGGTCGGTTATTCCCAAGAGACCCAGTACTTC,CASGLVGYSQETQYF,many,-,TRBV12-5,TRBJ2-5
TGTGCCAGCAGTCGTGGGACAGGGAATGGCTACACCTTC,CASSRGTGNGYTF,-,TRBD1,TRBV6-1,TRBJ1-2
TGTGCCAGCAGTGACGGACTAGCGGGACTCTCCTACGAGCAGTACTTC,CASSDGLAGLSYEQYF,many,TRBD2,TRBV27,TRBJ2-7
TGTGCCAGCAGTGAAGTAGGGGACTACACCTTC,CASSEVGDYTF,many,-,TRBV2,TRBJ1-2
TGCAGTGCCGGAGGACAGCAAGCCTACGAGCAGTACTTC,CSAGGQQAYEQYF,many,-,TRBV20-1,TRBJ2-7
TGTGCCTGGAATCGTGTGGCCAAAAACATTCAGTACTTC,CAWNRVAKNIQYF,many,-,TRBV30,TRBJ2-4
TGTGCCAGCAGCTTCCACAGGGATCAGCCCCAGCATTTT,CASSFHRDQPQHF,many,-,TRBV11-1,TRBJ1-5
TGTGCCAGCAGTTTTGTCTTTGAGGGTACCTACGAGCAGTACTTC,CASSFVFEGTYEQYF,many,-,TRBV28,TRBJ2-7
TGCGCCAGCAGCTCGACAGTCGATAACTATGGCTACACCTTC,CASSSTVDNYGYTF,-,-,TRBV5-1,TRBJ1-2
TGTGCCACCAGGGATGCGGGAGGGTCCGGGGAGCTGTTTTTT,CATRDAGGSGELFF,few,TRBD2,TRBV15,TRBJ2-2
TGTGCCACCAGTGAAGCGGGAGAAGCCAAAAACATTCAGTACTTC,CATSEAGEAKNIQYF,-,TRBD2,TRBV24-1,TRBJ2-4
TGCGCCAGCAGTCTGGGACAAACTGGAGATACGCAGTATTTT,CASSLGQTGDTQYF,few,-,TRBV5-1,TRBJ2-3